These 18 T cell receptor beta chains were sequenced from one sample in a study of OX40 agonist ivuxolimab in advanced cancers. The receptor library was made with the immunoSEQ multiplex PCR assay. Imported from immuneACCESS, the table was reduced by TCRdb to in-frame sequences with V and J called. These copies leave out some clones; in studies compared against another copy, an unresolved V gene accounts for under half, and the cause of the remainder is not known. The sample table lists over 50,000 clones, roughly 90% of them with a count of one. The ten largest clones capture around 5.1% of the sample. The input for sequencing was CD4+ or CD8+ T cells sorted from blood, taken in a trial of the OX40 agonist ivuxolimab. The receptors here all came from an adult with an advanced solid tumor such as melanoma, head and neck, liver or kidney cancer.

A word on this clone: The sample carries other DNA sequences with the same CDR3. The V and J genes are TRBV30 and TRBJ1-2; 8 bases are shared with TRBD1. Germline-derived CDR1 and CDR2 are GTSNPN and SVGIG (reference sequence). V was clipped by 5 bases and J by 5 bases; unmatched bases: 7. This CDR3 has 13 amino acids. The CDR3 region has the DNA TGTGCCTGGGGGAGGGACAGGCCTTATGGCTACACCTTC. This sequence encodes CAWGRDRPYGYTF.

This chain joins TRBV28 and TRBJ1-5; D not certain. The CDR3 covers 18 residues. CDR1 and CDR2 from the germline V gene are MDHEN and SYDVKM. V lost 1 base, J lost 6 bases, and 22 bases lay in between. The CDR3 bases are TGTGCCAGCAGTTTATTAGAATCGGGCACGGCAGGAGCTCAGCCCCAGCATTTT. This translates into CASSLLESGTAGAQPQHF.

The chain uses TRBV4-1 and TRBJ2-2, with TRBD1 matching over 8 bases. V was clipped by 1 base and J by 4 bases; unmatched bases: 8. The CDR3 has 17 residues. Germline loops: CDR1 MGHRA, CDR2 YSYEKL. The CDR3 bases are TGCGCCAGCAGCCAAGGCCCGGGACAGGAGACCACCGGGGAGCTGTTTTTT. It codes for CASSQGPGQETTGELFF.

The chain uses TRBV7-2 and TRBJ1-4, with 8 bases aligning to TRBD1. V trimming: 2 bases; J trimming: 7 bases; junction bases outside the gene matches: 6. The V gene's germline CDR1 is SGHTA and CDR2 FQGNSA. The CDR3 spans 15 residues. The CDR3 DNA follows: TGTGCCAGCAGCTTAACCGGACAGGGAATTGAAAAACTGTTTTTT. Its translation: CASSLTGQGIEKLFF.

This chain uses TRBV6-1 with TRBJ1-5; TRBD1 might be the D (6 bases). V was cut by 7 bases and J by 7 bases, with 14 bases left in between. Germline V gives CDR1 MNHNS, CDR2 SASEGT. The CDR3 runs to 13 residues. The CDR3 coding sequence is TGTGCCAGCATGGATACAGGGCGGCAGCCCCAGCATTTT. This translates into CASMDTGRQPQHF.

This clone appeared a single time. The J gene is TRBJ2-1, the V gene TRBV28; 16 bases fit TRBD2. J lost 12 bases, V lost 6 bases, and 5 bases had no gene match. There are 14 residues in the CDR3. Germline assignment: CDR1 MDHEN and CDR2 SYDVKM. This chain's CDR3 is CASSPGLAGGGQFF. The DNA for the CDR3 is TGTGCCAGCAGCCCGGGACTAGCGGGAGGGGGGCAGTTCTTC.

This clone was observed a single time. The chain carries TRBV7-8 and TRBJ2-7; TRBD2 matches at 10 bases. Trimming removed 5 bases from V and 9 bases from J; junction bases left unmatched: 13. The CDR3 runs to 15 residues. The germline gives CDR1 SGHVS, CDR2 FQNEAQ. In DNA form, the CDR3 reads TGTGCCAGCAGCCACTACCTAGCGGGAGATGTTAGGCAGTACTTC. Translation gives CASSHYLAGDVRQYF.

CDR3 bases: TGTGCCAGCAGTTTATCGCGGGGGGGCGGGGCAGATACGCAGTATTTT. Residues: CASSLSRGGGADTQYF. This chain connects TRBV27 to TRBJ2-3; TRBD2 agrees at 9 bases. V shed 0 bases and J 4 bases; nucleotides not matched to a gene: 5. Germline V CDR1 and CDR2: MNHEY, SMNVEV (reference sequence). This CDR3 region has 16 residues.

The V gene is TRBV10-1, the J gene TRBJ2-1, with D uncertain. The V and J ends lost 3 bases and 7 bases respectively, with 4 bases between them. The CDR3 runs 11 residues. From germline, CDR1 is WNHNN and CDR2 SYGVQD (reference sequence). The CDR3 loop is CASSDRNEQFF. CDR3 coding DNA: TGCGCCAGCAGTGATAGGAATGAGCAGTTCTTC.

V gene TRBV7-8 combines with J gene TRBJ2-7; D remains unclear. Germline V lookup: CDR1 SGHVS, CDR2 FQNEAQ. V lost 0 bases to trimming and J lost 1 base, with 7 bases between them. This CDR3 is 14 amino acids long. DNA of the CDR3: TGTGCCAGCAGCTTAGCGACCCTTTCCTACGAGCAGTACTTC. The encoded protein is CASSLATLSYEQYF.

This rearrangement joins TRBV28 to TRBJ2-1, with D uncertain. The V end lost 7 bases, the J end lost 4 bases, and 11 bases lay between the germline ends. The CDR3 is made up of 13 amino acids. CDR1 and CDR2 from the germline V gene are MDHEN and SYDVKM. CDR3 DNA: TGTGCCAGCACCTCGAAGTCTTACAATGAGCAGTTCTTC. The encoded protein is CASTSKSYNEQFF.

The chain combines TRBV7-8 with TRBJ2-5; 13 bases align to TRBD2. CDR1 SGHVS and CDR2 FQNEAQ come from the germline V gene. The CDR3 sequence is 16 residues long. Trimming removed 2 bases from V and 5 bases from J; junction bases left unmatched: 5. CDR3 in DNA: TGTGCCAGCAGCTTAACTAGCGGGAGGGCCCTGGAGACCCAGTACTTC. This sequence encodes CASSLTSGRALETQYF.

V gene TRBV7-8 combines with J gene TRBJ1-2; 7 positions match TRBD1. Per the germline V gene, CDR1 is SGHVS and CDR2 is FQNEAQ. The V gene end was trimmed by 6 bases and the J gene end by 6 bases; junction bases not matched to a gene: 10. The CDR3 is 14 residues long. The CDR3 sequence is CASSSTGEADGYTF. CDR3 sequence (DNA): TGTGCCAGCAGTTCTACAGGGGAGGCGGATGGCTACACCTTC.

The rearrangement joins TRBV5-4 to TRBJ1-1; 7 bases match TRBD1. The CDR3 sequence is 13 residues long. Germline V CDR1 and CDR2: SGHNT, YYREEE (reference sequence). Trimming removed 2 bases from V and 4 bases from J; junction bases left unmatched: 2. CDR3 in amino acids: CASSFRQGTEAFF. In nucleotides, the CDR3 is TGTGCCAGCAGCTTCCGACAGGGCACTGAAGCTTTCTTT.

Turning to this clone: This same CDR3 is encoded by further DNA sequences in the sample. This chain links TRBV2 with TRBJ1-5; 10 bases match TRBD1. This CDR3 comprises 16 residues. The V gene's germline CDR1 is SNHLY and CDR2 FYNNEI. V shed 5 bases, J shed 4 bases, and the junction held 8 bases outside the gene matches. In DNA, the CDR3 is TGTGCCAGCAGTCCGACAGGGGGCGCAGGGAATCAGCCCCAGCATTTT. This translates into CASSPTGGAGNQPQHF.

This chain uses TRBV27 with TRBJ1-1; D uncertain. The CDR3 covers 13 residues. CDR1 is MNHEY and CDR2 is SMNVEV in the germline V gene (reference sequence). Trimming pared 4 bases from V and 7 bases from J, leaving 13 bases between. The CDR3 DNA reads as TGTGCCAGCAGTTCCGTTCAACGTAATGAAGCTTTCTTT. This gives the protein CASSSVQRNEAFF.

This chain connects TRBV10-3 to TRBJ1-3, with unresolved D. CDR1 is ENHRY and CDR2 is SYGVKD in the germline V gene. V lost 7 bases to trimming and J lost 1 base, with 8 bases between them. The CDR3 is 13 amino acids. CDR3: CAIKVPSGNTIYF. In nucleotides, the CDR3 is TGTGCCATCAAGGTACCTTCTGGAAACACCATATATTTT.

This clone has just one count. V is TRBV19 and J is TRBJ2-3; D is undetermined. There are 14 residues in the CDR3. V was pared by 7 bases and J by 0 bases, with 11 bases between. CDR1 and CDR2 from the germline V gene are LNHDA and SQIVND (reference sequence). In DNA, the CDR3 is TGTGCCAGTAAGCGAACTACTAGCACAGATACGCAGTATTTT. Its translation: CASKRTTSTDTQYF.